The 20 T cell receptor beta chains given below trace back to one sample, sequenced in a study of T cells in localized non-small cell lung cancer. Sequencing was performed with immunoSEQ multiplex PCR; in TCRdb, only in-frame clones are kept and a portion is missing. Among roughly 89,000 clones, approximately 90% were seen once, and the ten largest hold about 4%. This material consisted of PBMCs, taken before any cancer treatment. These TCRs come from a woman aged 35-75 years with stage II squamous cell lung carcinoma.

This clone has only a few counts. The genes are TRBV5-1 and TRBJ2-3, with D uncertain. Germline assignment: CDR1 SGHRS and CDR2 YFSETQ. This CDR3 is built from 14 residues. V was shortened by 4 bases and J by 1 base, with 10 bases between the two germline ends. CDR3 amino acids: CASSLGYRTDTQYF. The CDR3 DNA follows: TGCGCCAGCAGCCTAGGGTACCGCACAGATACGCAGTATTTT.

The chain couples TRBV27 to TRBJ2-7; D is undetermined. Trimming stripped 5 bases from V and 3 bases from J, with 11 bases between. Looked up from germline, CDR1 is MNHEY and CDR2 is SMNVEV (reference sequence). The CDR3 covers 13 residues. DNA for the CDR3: TGTGCCAGCAGTACTACCCTCCACTACGAGCAGTACTTC. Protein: CASSTTLHYEQYF.

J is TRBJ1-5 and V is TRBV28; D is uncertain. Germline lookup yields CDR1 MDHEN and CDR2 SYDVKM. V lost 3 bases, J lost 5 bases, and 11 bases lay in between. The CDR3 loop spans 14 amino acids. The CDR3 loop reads CASSLGPPHQPQHF. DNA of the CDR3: TGTGCCAGCAGTTTGGGTCCCCCCCATCAGCCCCAGCATTTT.

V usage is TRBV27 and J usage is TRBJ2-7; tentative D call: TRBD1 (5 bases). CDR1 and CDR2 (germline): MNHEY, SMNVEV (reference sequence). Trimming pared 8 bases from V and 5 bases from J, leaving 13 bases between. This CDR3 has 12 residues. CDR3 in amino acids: CASGQGRHEQYF. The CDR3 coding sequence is TGTGCCAGCGGGCAGGGTCGGCACGAGCAGTACTTC.

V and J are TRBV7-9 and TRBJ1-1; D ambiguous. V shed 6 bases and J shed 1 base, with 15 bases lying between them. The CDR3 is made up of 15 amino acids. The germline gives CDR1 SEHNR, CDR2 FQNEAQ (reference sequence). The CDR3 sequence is CASRGLGGGNTEAFF. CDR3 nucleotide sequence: TGTGCCAGCAGGGGCCTGGGCGGAGGGAACACTGAAGCTTTCTTT.

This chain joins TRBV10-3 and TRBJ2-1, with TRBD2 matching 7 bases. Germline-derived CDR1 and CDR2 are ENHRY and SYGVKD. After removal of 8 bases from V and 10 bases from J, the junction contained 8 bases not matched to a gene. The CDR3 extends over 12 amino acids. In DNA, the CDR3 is TGTGCCATCGCTAGCGGAGGCAGCGAGCAGTTCTTC. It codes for CAIASGGSEQFF.

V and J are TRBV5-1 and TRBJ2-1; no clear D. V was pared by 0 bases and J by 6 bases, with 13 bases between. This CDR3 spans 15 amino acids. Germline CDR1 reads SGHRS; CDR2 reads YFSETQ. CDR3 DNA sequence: TGCGCCAGCAGCTTGGGTGGGCCTCTGGGCAATGAGCAGTTCTTC. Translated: CASSLGGPLGNEQFF.

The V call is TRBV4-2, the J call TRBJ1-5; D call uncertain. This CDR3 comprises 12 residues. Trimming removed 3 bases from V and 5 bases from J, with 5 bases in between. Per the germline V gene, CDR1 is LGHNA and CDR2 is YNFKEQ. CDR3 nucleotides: TGTGCCAGCAGCCAGGATGATCAGCCCCAGCATTTT. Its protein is CASSQDDQPQHF.

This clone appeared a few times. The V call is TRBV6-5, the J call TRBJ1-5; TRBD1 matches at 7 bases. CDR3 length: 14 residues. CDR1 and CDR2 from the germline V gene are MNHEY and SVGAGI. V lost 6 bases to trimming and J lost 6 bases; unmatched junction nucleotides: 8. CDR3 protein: CASRPQGISQPQHF. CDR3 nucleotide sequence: TGTGCCAGCAGGCCACAGGGGATCAGTCAGCCCCAGCATTTT.

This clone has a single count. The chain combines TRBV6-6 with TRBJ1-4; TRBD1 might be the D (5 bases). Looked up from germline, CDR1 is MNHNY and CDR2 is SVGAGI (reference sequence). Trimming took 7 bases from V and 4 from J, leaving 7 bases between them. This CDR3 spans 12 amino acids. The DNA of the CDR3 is TGTGCCAGCAACCAGGGTAATGAAAAACTGTTTTTT. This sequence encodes CASNQGNEKLFF.

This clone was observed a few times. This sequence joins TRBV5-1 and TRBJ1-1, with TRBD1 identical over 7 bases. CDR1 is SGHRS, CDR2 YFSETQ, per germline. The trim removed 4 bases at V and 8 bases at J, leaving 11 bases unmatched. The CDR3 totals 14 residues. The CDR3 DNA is TGCGCCAGCAGCCCGACCTCAGGAGGGGGCGAAGCTTTCTTT. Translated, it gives CASSPTSGGGEAFF.

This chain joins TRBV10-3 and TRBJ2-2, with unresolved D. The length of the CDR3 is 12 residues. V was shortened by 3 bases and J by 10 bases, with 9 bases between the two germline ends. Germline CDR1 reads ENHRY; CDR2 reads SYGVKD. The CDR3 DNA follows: TGTGCCATCAGTGAATCAAGTGAGGAGCTGTTTTTT. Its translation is CAISESSEELFF.

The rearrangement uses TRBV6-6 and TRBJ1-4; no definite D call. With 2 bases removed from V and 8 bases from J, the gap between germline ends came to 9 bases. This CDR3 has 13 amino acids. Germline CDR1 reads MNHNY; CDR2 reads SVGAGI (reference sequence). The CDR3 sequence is CASSYMVGEKLFF. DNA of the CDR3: TGTGCCAGCAGTTACATGGTTGGGGAAAAACTGTTTTTT.

CDR3 amino acids: CASKRGGLGAEAFF. The CDR3 nucleotides are TGTGCCAGCAAACGGGGGGGGCTAGGCGCTGAAGCTTTCTTT. J is TRBJ1-1 and V is TRBV6-1; possibly TRBD1 for D (6 bases). V dropped 7 bases and J dropped 6 bases, with 18 bases sitting between them. CDR3 length equals 14 residues. The germline CDR1 and CDR2 sequences are MNHNS and SASEGT.

The CDR3 DNA is TGTGCCAGCAGCCCACAGGGGCTCGAGGGCTACACCTTC. Protein: CASSPQGLEGYTF. The chain combines TRBV11-2 with TRBJ1-2; 7 bases are a match to TRBD1. V was clipped by 5 bases and J by 8 bases; unmatched bases: 8. Germline loops: CDR1 SGHAT, CDR2 FQNNGV. This CDR3 is built from 13 residues. Full variable domain (rest looked up from reference TRBV11-2 and TRBJ1-2): EAGVAQSPRYKIIEKRQSVAFWCNPISGHATLYWYQQILGQGPKLLIQFQNNGVVDDSQLPKDRFSAERLKGVDSTLKIQPAKLEDSAVYLCASSPQGLEGYTFGSGTRLTVV.

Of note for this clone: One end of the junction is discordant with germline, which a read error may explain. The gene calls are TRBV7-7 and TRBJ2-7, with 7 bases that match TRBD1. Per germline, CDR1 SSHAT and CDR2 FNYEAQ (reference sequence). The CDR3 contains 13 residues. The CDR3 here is CASSSHRGNEQYF. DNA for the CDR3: TGTGCTAGCAGCTCCCACAGGGGTAACGAGCAGTACTTC.

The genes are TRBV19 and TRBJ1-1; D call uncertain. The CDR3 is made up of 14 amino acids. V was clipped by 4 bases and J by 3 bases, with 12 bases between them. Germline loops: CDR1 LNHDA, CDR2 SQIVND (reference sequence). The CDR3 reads CASSTVLADTEAFF. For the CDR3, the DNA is TGTGCCAGTAGTACAGTTCTGGCGGACACTGAAGCTTTCTTT.

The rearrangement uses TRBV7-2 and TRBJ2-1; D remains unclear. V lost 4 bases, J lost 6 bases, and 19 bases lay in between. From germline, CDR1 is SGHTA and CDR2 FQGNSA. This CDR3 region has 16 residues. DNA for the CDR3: TGTGCCAGCAGCTCCACACGGACGGCCCTGGGCAATGAGCAGTTCTTC. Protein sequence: CASSSTRTALGNEQFF. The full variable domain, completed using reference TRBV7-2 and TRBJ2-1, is GAGVSQSPSNKVTEKGKDVELRCDPISGHTALYWYRQSLGQGLEFLIYFQGNSAPDKSGLPSDRFSAERTGGSVSTLTIQRTQQEDSAVYLCASSSTRTALGNEQFFGPGTRLTVL.

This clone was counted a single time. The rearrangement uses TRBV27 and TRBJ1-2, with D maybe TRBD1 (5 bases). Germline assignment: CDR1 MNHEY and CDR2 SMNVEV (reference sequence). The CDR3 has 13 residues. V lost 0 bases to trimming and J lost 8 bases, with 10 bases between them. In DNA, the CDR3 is TGTGCCAGCAGTTTATCCGGGGGAAGGGGCTACACCTTC. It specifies CASSLSGGRGYTF.

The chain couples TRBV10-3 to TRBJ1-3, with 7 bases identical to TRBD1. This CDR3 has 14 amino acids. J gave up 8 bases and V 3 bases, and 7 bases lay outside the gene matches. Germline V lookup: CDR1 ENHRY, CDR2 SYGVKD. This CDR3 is CAISDRTGWDTIYF. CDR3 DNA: TGTGCCATCAGTGACCGGACAGGATGGGACACCATATATTTT.